One T cell receptor beta chain is described in this entry. The antigen is unknown. TCRdb keeps only in-frame clones here, not all; method: immunoSEQ multiplex PCR. The sample holds about 180,000 clones, 90% to 95% seen once. This sample is drawn from a study of T cell responses to AZD1222 COVID-19 vaccine. Findings of the study overall: Spike-specific TCR breadth and depth grew following two AZD1222 doses. Reportedly, nearly half of unique spike TCRs recognized epitopes outside B.1.351/B.1.1.7 mutations. Repertoires in all cases were sampled only once the peak T cell response had passed. CD4 TCRs associated with vaccination spanned spike, dominating at 160-218 and 743-854.

CDR1 and CDR2 from the germline V gene are MNHEY and SVGAGI. The CDR3 covers 15 residues. J was trimmed by 0 bases and V by 6 bases; bases with no gene match: 5. Sequenced material: peripheral blood, taken 28 days after the second dose of the MenACWY control vaccine. The sequence was obtained from an adult who received the MenACWY meningococcal vaccine as a control. The chain links TRBV6-5 to TRBJ1-5, with 7 bases aligning to TRBD1. The CDR3 here is CASRGQPYSNQPQHF. CDR3 bases: TGTGCCAGCAGGGGACAGCCCTATAGCAATCAGCCCCAGCATTTT.